The entry below describes one T cell receptor (beta chain). The record originates from a study of blood T cell repertoires in COVID-19. Overall study context: T cells, B-cell-depleted T cells, or PBMCs supplied cDNA or gDNA.

This CDR3 region has 14 residues. V was cut by 4 bases and J by 7 bases, with 13 bases left in between. Germline V gives CDR1 LGHDT, CDR2 YNNKEL (reference sequence). One Seattle source followed patients from active infection through their disease course. Original processing methods: Estimated nucleated cell counts came from reference gene primer amplification. Only in-frame clones appear in the TCRdb table, and some are missing; sequencing was by immunoSEQ multiplex PCR. The V and J calls and clone size come from that table; D and trimming were worked out from the DNA. The sample includes about 270,000 clones, about 91% of them seen just once.

V usage is TRBV3-1 (or the pseudogene TRBV3-2) and J usage is TRBJ2-2; D is unclear. Sequenced: peripheral blood. The sequence came from a person aged 18 to 30 with COVID-19, enrolled during active disease. The chain's CDR3 is CASSLSPQNGELFF. The CDR3 region has the DNA TGTGCCAGCAGCCTGTCCCCCCAGAACGGGGAGCTGTTTTTT.